This T cell receptor (beta chain) was obtained from a study of T cells in Graves' hyperthyroidism and ophthalmopathy. Study context: Sampling of peripheral blood happened at initial diagnosis, prior to any treatment.

The CDR3 sequence is 14 residues long. V dropped 3 bases and J dropped 4 bases, with 12 bases sitting between them. In germline, CDR1 is LGHNA, CDR2 YSLEER. RNA transcripts gave rise to amplified TCR beta CDR3 regions. An initial round of RT-PCR targeting the TCR CDR3 relied on the HTBI primer set. TCRdb used MiXCR to reprocess the multiplex PCR reads, holding one entry per CDR3 protein. The profile shows around 560,000 distinct CDR3 sequences, approximately 15% of them singletons. The TCR was taken from a woman aged 18-30 years with Graves' hyperthyroidism. Material for sequencing was blood. This chain links TRBV4-3 with TRBJ1-2; no reliable D call. DNA for the CDR3: TGCGCCAGCAGCCAGGCCTTAAGAGGCTATGGCTACACCTTC. Translated: CASSQALRGYGYTF.